This T cell receptor (beta chain) was sequenced during a study of cytomegalovirus exposure and HLA in healthy donors. The V end lost 6 bases, the J end lost 3 bases, and 6 bases lay between the germline ends. Germline-derived CDR1 and CDR2 are MNHEY and SMNVEV (reference sequence). The CDR3 consists of 11 residues. Researchers ran the PCR with 60 Vbeta and 13 Jbeta primers. Method: immunoSEQ multiplex PCR; TCRdb's copy keeps in-frame clones and lacks some. The table lists 170,000 or so clones, 80% of them singletons. Concerning this clone: Its antigen is still unknown.

Overall study results and limits: Certain sequence variants were highly shared and formed a cluster, and this cluster was likely a sequencing artifact.

The sequencing input was PBMCs. The chain employs TRBV27 and TRBJ2-7; D is unresolved. The clonotype comes from a boy aged 5 to 17 in good health and CMV-seronegative. In DNA form, the CDR3 reads TGTGCCAGCAGAGACAACTACGAGCAGTACTTC. This codes for CASRDNYEQYF.